Listed below are T cell receptor beta chains from one sample, sequenced in a study of cytomegalovirus exposure and HLA in healthy donors. This table comes from immunoSEQ multiplex PCR, and its TCRdb copy is limited to in-frame clones, with some not included. This table holds a few hundred thousand clones, roughly 83% found once. The specimen sequenced was PBMCs. These receptors all come from a girl between 10 and 17 years old in good health and CMV-seronegative. The CDR3 runs from the conserved cysteine through the conserved F or W. The D gene is left open where the match is weak. Size is stated for part of the rows, as once, few or many counts, or as a class when the clone is expanded.

v_gene	j_gene	d_gene	abundance	CDR3nt	CDR3aa
TRBV7-9	TRBJ1-4	NA	NA	TGTGCCAGCAGCTTAGGGGGACACGGTGAAAAACTGTTTTTT	CASSLGGHGEKLFF
TRBV18	TRBJ1-1	TRBD1	NA	TGTGCCAGCTCACCACAATGGACAGGGAACACTGAAGCTTTCTTT	CASSPQWTGNTEAFF
TRBV5-6	TRBJ1-2	NA	NA	TGTGCCAGCAGCTTAGGAGCTAACTATGGCTACACCTTC	CASSLGANYGYTF
TRBV5-1	TRBJ2-7	NA	NA	TGCGCCAGCAGCTTGGTTTCCCCTGGGCAGGAAATTCGGTTC	CASSLVSPGQEIRF
TRBV11-2	TRBJ2-7	TRBD1	once	TGTGCCAGCAGCGTCCGGGACAGGGAATACGAGCAGTACTTC	CASSVRDREYEQYF
TRBV5-1	TRBJ2-2	NA	NA	TGCGCCAGCAGCTTGTCCGCAGGGAACACCGGGGAGCTGTTTTTT	CASSLSAGNTGELFF
TRBV4-2	TRBJ2-5	NA	NA	TGTGCCAGCAGCCAAGAGAGGCGGAGAGAGACCCAGTACTTC	CASSQERRRETQYF
TRBV4-3	TRBJ2-7	TRBD2	NA	TGCGCCAGCAGCCAAGATCGAACTAGCGGGGAAGTCTACGAGCAGTACTTC	CASSQDRTSGEVYEQYF
TRBV10-2	TRBJ1-5	NA	once	TGCGCCAGCAGAAAGGGAGTCCAACTAAATCAGCCCCAGCATTTT	CASRKGVQLNQPQHF
TRBV5-5	TRBJ2-7	NA	NA	TGTGCCAGCAGTTCGGACAGTTACGAGCAGTACTTC	CASSSDSYEQYF
TRBV6-1	TRBJ1-1	NA	NA	TGTGCCAGCAGTGATGGTCCGGGGAACACTGAAGCTTTCTTT	CASSDGPGNTEAFF
TRBV5-1	TRBJ1-2	NA	NA	TGCGCCAGCAGCTTGGATGGGAGGGGGACATATGGCTACACCTTC	CASSLDGRGTYGYTF
TRBV6-5	TRBJ2-7	NA	NA	TGTGCCAGCAGTGACCTTTTTGGGAGTGAGCAGTACTTC	CASSDLFGSEQYF
TRBV29-1	TRBJ1-1	NA	NA	TGCAGCGTTGAAGTTGGGGGGATGAACACTGAAGCTTTCTTT	CSVEVGGMNTEAFF
TRBV29-1	TRBJ2-5	TRBD1	NA	TGCAGCGTTAACCGGGACAGGGCCGTAGAGACCCAGTACTTC	CSVNRDRAVETQYF
TRBV4-1	TRBJ1-2	NA	NA	TGCGCCAGCAGCCAAGAGGCCCAGGGAAATGGCTACACCTTC	CASSQEAQGNGYTF
TRBV6-1	TRBJ2-7	TRBD1	few	TGTGCCAGCACCCGGGACAGGGGCTACGAGCAGTACTTC	CASTRDRGYEQYF
TRBV9	TRBJ2-1	NA	once	TGTGCCAGCAGCGGAACAGAAAACAATGAGCAGTTCTTC	CASSGTENNEQFF
TRBV5-6	TRBJ1-1	NA	NA	TGTGCCAGCAGCTGGGGCGGCACTGAAGCTTTCTTT	CASSWGGTEAFF
TRBV7-8	TRBJ2-7	TRBD1	NA	TGTGCCAGCAGCTTGCGCGACCCGGGACAGTCGACTGAGGAGCAGTACTTC	CASSLRDPGQSTEEQYF
TRBV9	TRBJ1-1	TRBD1	NA	TGTGCCAGCAGCTTACAGGGGGGGAACACTGAAGCTTTCTTT	CASSLQGGNTEAFF
TRBV7-2	TRBJ2-1	NA	once	TGTGCCAGCAGCCAGGGAAACAGGGTCAATGAGCAGTTCTTC	CASSQGNRVNEQFF